The clone carrying this T cell receptor beta chain appeared a few times. The sample belongs to a study of identical twins. One entry per CDR3 protein results from TCRdb running MiXCR on the 5' RACE reads. The repertoire holds under 300,000 distinct CDR3 sequences, roughly 13% seen once, with 4% to 5% in the top ten. V was clipped by 4 bases and J by 4 bases, with 11 bases between them. The CDR3 covers 14 residues. These data also featured in a second study, about yellow fever vaccine responses in identical twins.

This chain links TRBV12-3 or TRBV12-4 with TRBJ2-1; a possible D gene is TRBD2 (5 bases). Sequencing used memory (CD45RO+) T cells sorted from blood. The TCR comes from a woman aged 18-29 years in good health. In DNA, the CDR3 is TGTGCCAGCAGTTCCCGTGGAGGTTACAATGAGCAGTTCTTC. This translates into CASSSRGGYNEQFF.